This is a list of T cell receptor beta chains from one sample in a study of blood T cell repertoires in COVID-19. Assay used: immunoSEQ multiplex PCR; TCRdb lists only in-frame clones, some missing. The sample shows approximately 170,000 clones, roughly 80% of them seen only once. The material sequenced was peripheral blood. Source of these receptors: a woman older than 75 with acute or convalescent COVID-19. Both conserved end residues are part of each CDR3. The order of the fields is J gene, clone size, D gene, V gene, CDR3 DNA, CDR3 protein. The D gene is left open where the match is weak. Only some rows state a clone size, as once, few, many or a class for expanded clones.

TRBJ1-5 | . | . | TRBV19 | TGTGCCAGTAGTTCCTCCGGGTCTTCTCCCCAGCATTTT | CASSSSGSSPQHF
TRBJ1-6 | few | . | TRBV12-5 | TGTGCTAGTGGCTTGGACGCTGTTGACAGGTCCATTGGTGAATCACCCCTCCACTTT | CASGLDAVDRSIGESPLHF
TRBJ1-1 | . | . | TRBV7-9 | TGTGCCAGCAGCCCGCAGGGAGGTGTGGCTGAAGCTTTCTTT | CASSPQGGVAEAFF
TRBJ2-7 | . | . | TRBV30 | TGTGCCGGAACGGGCTCCTACGAGCAGTACTTC | CAGTGSYEQYF
TRBJ1-2 | . | . | TRBV9 | TGTGCCAGCAGCCCTGACTCCTATGGCTACACCTTC | CASSPDSYGYTF
TRBJ2-7 | . | TRBD1 | TRBV7-2 | TGTGCCAGCAGCACCCGACAGGGGGCCGTCTACGAGCAGTACTTC | CASSTRQGAVYEQYF
TRBJ2-7 | . | . | TRBV19 | TGTGGAGTATCGGTCCGCTCCTACGAGCAGTACTTC | CGVSVRSYEQYF
TRBJ2-1 | . | TRBD2 | TRBV7-2 | TGTGCCAGCAGCCCCCAGTTTGCGGGAGACTCCTACAATGAGCAGTTCTTC | CASSPQFAGDSYNEQFF
TRBJ2-5 | . | . | TRBV6-2/TRBV6-3 | TGTGCCAGCAGTTCGGACCCGGGACTGCCCGGAAAGACCCAGTACTTC | CASSSDPGLPGKTQYF
TRBJ1-3 | . | . | TRBV4-2 | TGTGCCAGCAGCCAAGAGGTAGGGGCTGGAAACACCATATATTTT | CASSQEVGAGNTIYF
TRBJ2-5 | . | TRBD1 | TRBV9 | TGTGCCAGCAGCGTAGAAGACAGGGGACCCCAAGAGACCCAGTACTTC | CASSVEDRGPQETQYF
TRBJ1-1 | few | . | TRBV5-1 | TGCGCCAGCAGCTTGGCCGGGGGAGGAAACACTGAAGCTTTCTTT | CASSLAGGGNTEAFF
TRBJ2-6 | once | . | TRBV11-2 | TGTGCCAGCAGCGACACAGGGAGCTCTGGGGCCAACGTCCTGACTTTC | CASSDTGSSGANVLTF
TRBJ2-7 | . | TRBD1 | TRBV6-1 | TGTGCCAGCAGTGAGGGGACAGGGGGTTACGAGCAGTACTTC | CASSEGTGGYEQYF
TRBJ2-5 | . | . | TRBV5-1 | TGCGCCAGCAGCTTGATTCCAGGCGGGATGGAGACCCAGTACTTC | CASSLIPGGMETQYF
TRBJ2-5 | . | . | TRBV30 | TGTGCCTGGAGTCTCCCGGGAGTACAAGAGACCCAGTACTTC | CAWSLPGVQETQYF
TRBJ2-1 | . | TRBD2 | TRBV29-1 | TGCAGCGCTGAGACTAGCGGGAGTATCGATGAGCAGTTCTTC | CSAETSGSIDEQFF
TRBJ1-1 | . | . | TRBV15 | TGTGCCACCAGCAGGGGGAGGGTAACTGAAGCTTTCTTT | CATSRGRVTEAFF
TRBJ2-1 | . | TRBD1 | TRBV6-2/TRBV6-3 | TGTGCCAGCAGTTCCCTAAGGACAGGGACCTACAATGAGCAGTTCTTC | CASSSLRTGTYNEQFF
TRBJ2-1 | . | TRBD1 | TRBV7-2 | TGTGCCAGCAGCTTAAGGACAGGGCCCCATGAGCAGTTCTTC | CASSLRTGPHEQFF
TRBJ1-5 | . | . | TRBV4-3 | TGCGCCAGCAGCCAAGATGCGATGGTTAATCAGCCCCAGCATTTT | CASSQDAMVNQPQHF
TRBJ1-5 | few | . | TRBV3-1/TRBV3-2 | TGTGCCAGCAGCCAAGATCTACGGAGCAATCAGCCCCAGCATTTT | CASSQDLRSNQPQHF
TRBJ1-1 | . | . | TRBV6-6 | TGTGCCAGCAGCCCCGACAGGGAAGCTTTCTTT | CASSPDREAFF
TRBJ2-5 | once | TRBD2 | TRBV6-5 | TGTGCCAGCAGCGCTAGCGGGACTGGGACCCAGTACTTC | CASSASGTGTQYF
TRBJ1-5 | . | . | TRBV21-1 | TGTGCCAGCATCGATACAACCCTGGGGACAAGTCGACAGCCCCAGCATTTT | CASIDTTLGTSRQPQHF
TRBJ2-5 | . | . | TRBV21-1 | TGTGCCAGCCGAACGAGGCGGCTAGCGGGAGTCTCTGAGACCCAGTACTTC | CASRTRRLAGVSETQYF
TRBJ1-5 | . | TRBD1 | TRBV11-2 | TGTGCCAGCAGCGTCGGACAGGGGAATCAGCCCCAGCATTTT | CASSVGQGNQPQHF
TRBJ2-1 | . | . | TRBV6-4 | TGTGCCAGCAGCCCAACTAAGGATGGATTCAATGAGCAGTTCTTC | CASSPTKDGFNEQFF
TRBJ1-1 | . | TRBD1 | TRBV6-5 | TGTGCCAGCAGCCGTTCCGGACAGGGAGACACTGAAGCTTTCTTT | CASSRSGQGDTEAFF
TRBJ1-5 | once | TRBD1 | TRBV2 | TGTGCCAGCAGTCCTGGACAGGAGGGTCAGCCCCAGCATTTT | CASSPGQEGQPQHF
TRBJ1-6 | . | . | TRBV7-9 | TGTGCCAGCAGCCTAAAAACGGGGAATTCACCCCTCCACTTT | CASSLKTGNSPLHF
TRBJ2-1 | . | . | TRBV2 | TGTGCCAGCAGTGAAGCAAGCATTGGCTACAATGAGCAGTTCTTC | CASSEASIGYNEQFF
TRBJ2-3 | . | TRBD2 | TRBV6-2/TRBV6-3 | TGTGCCAGCAGTTTAGCGGGGTGGGGGCCAGATACGCAGTATTTT | CASSLAGWGPDTQYF
TRBJ2-7 | once | TRBD2 | TRBV7-2 | TGTGCCAGCAGCTTGTCTAGCGGGAGTACATCAGCCGAGCAGTACTTC | CASSLSSGSTSAEQYF
TRBJ1-3 | . | . | TRBV29-1 | TGCAGCGTTGTACTCTCTGGAAACACCATATATTTT | CSVVLSGNTIYF
TRBJ2-7 | . | . | TRBV6-1 | TGTGCCAGCAGGGAAGCAGCCGAGCAGTACTTC | CASREAAEQYF
TRBJ2-7 | . | TRBD2 | TRBV7-2 | TGTGCCAGCAGCCGGACTAGCGGGAACTCCTACGAGCAGTACTTC | CASSRTSGNSYEQYF
TRBJ1-1 | . | . | TRBV7-2 | TGTGCCAGCAGCCCTGGACAGTGGACTGAAGCTTTCTTT | CASSPGQWTEAFF
TRBJ1-2 | . | . | TRBV10-3 | TGTGCCACCCGCAGTGGGACTAGCTATGGCTACACCTTC | CATRSGTSYGYTF
TRBJ2-2 | . | . | TRBV25-1 | TGTGCCAGCAGTGCCAGGGGTGACACCGGGGAGCTGTTTTTT | CASSARGDTGELFF
TRBJ2-7 | . | . | TRBV7-2 | TGTGCCAGCAGCGGGGGGACAGACTACGAGCAGTACTTC | CASSGGTDYEQYF
TRBJ2-7 | . | TRBD1 | TRBV5-1 | TGCGCCAGCAGCTTGGGAGGGGGCGGTATCTACGAGCAGTACTTC | CASSLGGGGIYEQYF
TRBJ1-2 | . | TRBD1 | TRBV18 | TGTGCCAGCTCAAGAGACAGGGAAGTGGACGGCTACACCTTC | CASSRDREVDGYTF
TRBJ2-7 | once | TRBD2 | TRBV10-3 | TGTGCCACCCTAACTAGCGGGGTGTTCTACGAGCAGTACTTC | CATLTSGVFYEQYF
TRBJ2-2 | few | . | TRBV7-9 | TGTGCCAGCAGCTTCTTAGGCGCGGGTCGGAACACCGGGGAGCTGTTTTTT | CASSFLGAGRNTGELFF
TRBJ1-6 | . | TRBD1 | TRBV3-1/TRBV3-2 | TGTGCCAGCAGCCATGCTCATACAGGGGCGCCCGGTTCACCCCTCCACTTT | CASSHAHTGAPGSPLHF
TRBJ2-1 | once | TRBD1 | TRBV6-5 | TGTGCCAGCAGTAACAGGGGACGGCGGGATGAGCAGTTCTTC | CASSNRGRRDEQFF
TRBJ2-1 | . | TRBD2 | TRBV7-9 | TGTGCCAGCACCAAGGGACTAGCGGGAAAAAATGAGCAGTTCTTC | CASTKGLAGKNEQFF
TRBJ2-5 | once | . | TRBV6-5 | TGTGCCAGCAGTTACAAGGGGCTGGTCCAAGAGACCCAGTACTTC | CASSYKGLVQETQYF
TRBJ2-5 | . | TRBD1 | TRBV5-1 | TGCGCCAGCAGCGGGGAGGGACAGGGAGCCGAGACCCAGTACTTC | CASSGEGQGAETQYF
TRBJ1-2 | . | . | TRBV21-1 | TGTGCCAGCAGAAAAACCAGGACAGGGATTTATAATGGCTACACCTTC | CASRKTRTGIYNGYTF
TRBJ2-5 | . | TRBD1 | TRBV3-1/TRBV3-2 | TGTGCCAGCAGCCAAGAAGGACCGGGACAGGGGGCGAAACAAGAGACCCAGTACTTC | CASSQEGPGQGAKQETQYF
TRBJ2-5 | . | TRBD1 | TRBV7-6 | TGTGCCAGCAGCGCGACAGGGGGCCGGGAGACCCAGTACTTC | CASSATGGRETQYF
TRBJ2-2 | once | . | TRBV6-2/TRBV6-3 | TGTGCCAGCAGTCCCGCTAGAGGGTACACCGGGGAGCTGTTTTTT | CASSPARGYTGELFF